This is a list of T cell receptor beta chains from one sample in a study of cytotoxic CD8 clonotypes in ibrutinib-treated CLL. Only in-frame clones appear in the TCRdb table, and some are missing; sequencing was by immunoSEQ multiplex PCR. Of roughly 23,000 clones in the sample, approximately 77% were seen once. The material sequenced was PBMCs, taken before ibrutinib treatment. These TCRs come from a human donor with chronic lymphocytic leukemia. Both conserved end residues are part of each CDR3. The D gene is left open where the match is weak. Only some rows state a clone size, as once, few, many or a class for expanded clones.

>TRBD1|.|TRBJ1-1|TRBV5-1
CASSYDRGVNTEAFF
TGCGCCAGCAGCTACGACAGGGGCGTGAACACTGAAGCTTTCTTT
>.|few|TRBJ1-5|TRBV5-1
CASSSGGSNQPQHF
TGCGCCAGCAGCTCCGGGGGTAGCAATCAGCCCCAGCATTTT
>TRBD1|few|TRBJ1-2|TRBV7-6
CASSSDRVDDGYTF
TGTGCCAGCAGCTCCGACAGGGTAGACGATGGCTACACCTTC
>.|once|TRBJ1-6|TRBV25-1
CASSEYGGVGSPLHF
TGTGCCAGCAGTGAATATGGGGGGGTAGGTTCACCCCTCCACTTT
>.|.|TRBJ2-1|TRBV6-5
CASSSPDEQFF
TGTGCCAGCAGCTCCCCGGATGAGCAGTTCTTC
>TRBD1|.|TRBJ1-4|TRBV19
CASSTQDRRDEKLFF
TGTGCCAGTAGTACCCAGGACAGGAGAGATGAAAAACTGTTTTTT
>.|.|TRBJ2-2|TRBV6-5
CASSYSWGRGGELFF
TGTGCCAGCAGTTACTCGTGGGGGCGAGGCGGGGAGCTGTTTTTT
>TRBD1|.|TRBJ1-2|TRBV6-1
CASTTRTGNGYTF
TGTGCCAGCACCACTCGGACAGGGAATGGCTACACCTTC
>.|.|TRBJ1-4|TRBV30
CAWISRDFNEKLFF
TGTGCCTGGATTTCCAGGGACTTTAATGAAAAACTGTTTTTT
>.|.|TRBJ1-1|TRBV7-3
CASSLTPAGVYTEAFF
TGTGCCAGCAGCCTCACCCCGGCAGGGGTGTACACTGAAGCTTTCTTT
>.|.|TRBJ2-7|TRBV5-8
CASSVYYEQYF
TGTGCCAGCAGCGTTTACTACGAGCAGTACTTC
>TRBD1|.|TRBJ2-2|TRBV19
CASQQGAGELFF
TGTGCCAGTCAACAGGGGGCCGGGGAGCTGTTTTTT
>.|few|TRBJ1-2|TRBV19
CASSEQIYGYTF
TGTGCCAGTAGTGAACAGATCTATGGCTACACCTTC
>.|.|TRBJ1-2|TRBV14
CASSPLWINYGYTF
TGTGCCAGCAGCCCCCTATGGATAAACTATGGCTACACCTTC
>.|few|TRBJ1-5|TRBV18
CASSPSDRSNQPQHF
TGTGCCAGCTCACCTTCCGACCGATCCAATCAGCCCCAGCATTTT
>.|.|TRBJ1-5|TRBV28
CASSSGNQPQHF
TGTGCCAGCAGTTCAGGCAATCAGCCCCAGCATTTT
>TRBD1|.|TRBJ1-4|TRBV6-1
CASSVETGYTNEKLFF
TGTGCCAGCAGTGTGGAGACAGGGTATACTAATGAAAAACTGTTTTTT
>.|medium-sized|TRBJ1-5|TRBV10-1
CASSDQLQGRSNQPQHF
TGCGCCAGCAGTGACCAACTACAGGGTCGAAGCAATCAGCCCCAGCATTTT
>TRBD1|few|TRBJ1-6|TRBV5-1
CASSREGQENSPLHF
TGCGCCAGCAGCCGTGAAGGACAGGAGAATTCACCCCTCCACTTT
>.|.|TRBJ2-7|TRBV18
CASSLLRETAYEQYF
TGTGCCAGCTCATTACTTAGGGAAACAGCCTACGAGCAGTACTTC
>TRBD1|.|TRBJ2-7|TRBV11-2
CASNLDRGGPGFPYEQYF
TGTGCCAGCAACCTGGACAGGGGGGGCCCCGGGTTCCCCTACGAGCAGTACTTC
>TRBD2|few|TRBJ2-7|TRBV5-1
CASSSSGRADEQYF
TGCGCCAGCAGCTCCTCGGGGAGGGCGGATGAGCAGTACTTC
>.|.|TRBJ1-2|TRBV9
CASTKGGVSGRHYGYTF
TGTGCCAGCACCAAAGGGGGAGTTTCTGGTCGTCACTATGGCTACACCTTC
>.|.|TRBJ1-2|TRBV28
CASTLGVGGRDTF
TGTGCCAGCACGCTGGGAGTTGGGGGTAGGGACACCTTC
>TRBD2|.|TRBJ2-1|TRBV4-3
CASSDTSGNYNEQFF
TGCGCCAGCAGCGATACGAGCGGGAACTACAATGAGCAGTTCTTC
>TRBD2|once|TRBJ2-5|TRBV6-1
CASGRPSGGETQYF
TGTGCCAGCGGACGCCCTAGCGGGGGAGAGACCCAGTACTTC
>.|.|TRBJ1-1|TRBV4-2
CASSQEAGDTEAFF
TGTGCCAGCAGCCAAGAGGCGGGGGACACTGAAGCTTTCTTT
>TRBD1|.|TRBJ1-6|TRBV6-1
CASSEARRDRDRPLHF
TGTGCCAGCAGTGAAGCGAGGAGGGACAGGGACCGGCCCCTCCACTTT
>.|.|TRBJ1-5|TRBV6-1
CASCDRSNQPQHF
TGTGCCAGCTGCGACAGATCCAATCAGCCCCAGCATTTT
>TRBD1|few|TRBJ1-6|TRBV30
CAWTLQGAGDNSPLHF
TGTGCCTGGACCTTACAGGGGGCAGGCGATAATTCACCCCTCCACTTT
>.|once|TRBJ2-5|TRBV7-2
CASSSTGLETQYF
TGTGCCAGCAGCTCGACAGGTTTAGAGACCCAGTACTTC
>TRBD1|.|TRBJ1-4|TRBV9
CASSGTGGAFEKLFF
TGTGCCAGCAGCGGGACAGGGGGCGCATTCGAAAAACTGTTTTTT
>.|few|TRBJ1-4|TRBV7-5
CVRSWDSTRGRRGSNEKLFF
TGTGTCAGAAGCTGGGATTCTACCCGAGGGCGGCGGGGTTCTAATGAAAAACTGTTTTTT
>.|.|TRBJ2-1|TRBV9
CASSANSVPHEQFF
TGTGCCAGCAGCGCCAATTCGGTCCCCCATGAGCAGTTCTTC
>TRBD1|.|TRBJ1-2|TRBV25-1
CASRETGQNYGYTF
TGTGCCAGCAGGGAGACAGGGCAGAACTATGGCTACACCTTC
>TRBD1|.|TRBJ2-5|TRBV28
CASSLPGQGVGLETQYF
TGTGCCAGCAGTTTGCCGGGACAGGGGGTAGGCCTAGAGACCCAGTACTTC
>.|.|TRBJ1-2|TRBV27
CASSLGGGNYGYTF
TGTGCCAGCAGTTTGGGGGGCGGAAACTATGGCTACACCTTC
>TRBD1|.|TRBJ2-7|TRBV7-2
CASSFRQGSNEQYF
TGTGCCAGCAGCTTTAGACAGGGATCCAACGAGCAGTACTTC
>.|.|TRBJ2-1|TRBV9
CASSPNVAHEQFF
TGTGCCAGCAGCCCGAACGTAGCGCATGAGCAGTTCTTC
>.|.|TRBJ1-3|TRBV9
CASSVGQGPGNTIYF
TGTGCCAGCAGCGTAGGGCAAGGGCCAGGAAACACCATATATTTT
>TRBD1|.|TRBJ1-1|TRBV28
CASSRQGNTEAFF
TGTGCCAGCAGTCGACAGGGGAACACTGAAGCTTTCTTT
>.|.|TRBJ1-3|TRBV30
CAWAANGGNTIYF
TGTGCCTGGGCTGCCAACGGTGGAAACACCATATATTTT
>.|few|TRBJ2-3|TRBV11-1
CASSLSRADTQYF
TGTGCCAGCAGCCTTTCTAGGGCAGATACGCAGTATTTT
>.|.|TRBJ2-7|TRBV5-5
CASTLGGSYEQYF
TGTGCCAGCACCCTGGGGGGCTCCTACGAGCAGTACTTC
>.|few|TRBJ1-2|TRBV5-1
CASSFSSSGYTF
TGCGCCAGCAGCTTTTCCTCTTCTGGCTACACCTTC
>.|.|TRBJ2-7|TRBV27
CASSFSPGSDEQYF
TGTGCCAGCAGTTTTTCTCCCGGGAGCGACGAGCAGTACTTC
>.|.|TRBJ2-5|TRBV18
CASSPMKGRETQYF
TGTGCCAGCTCACCAATGAAAGGGCGGGAGACCCAGTACTTC
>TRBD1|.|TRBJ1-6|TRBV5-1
CASSLAPDRGDSPLHF
TGCGCCAGCAGCTTGGCCCCGGACAGGGGAGATTCACCCCTCCACTTT
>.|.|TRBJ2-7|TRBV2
CASSGYSPYEQYF
TGTGCCAGCAGTGGTTACAGCCCCTACGAGCAGTACTTC
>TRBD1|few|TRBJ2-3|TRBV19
CASSLGQGTDTQYF
TGTGCCAGTAGTTTGGGACAGGGGACAGATACGCAGTATTTT
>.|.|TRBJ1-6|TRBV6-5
CASSYSAGANNSPLHF
TGTGCCAGCAGTTACTCAGCGGGGGCAAATAATTCACCCCTCCACTTT
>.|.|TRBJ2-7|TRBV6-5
CASSYPPGPAGLEQYF
TGTGCCAGCAGTTACCCCCCAGGGCCCGCGGGCTTGGAGCAGTACTTC
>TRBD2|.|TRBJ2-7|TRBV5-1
CASSFGTSRAYEQYF
TGCGCCAGCAGCTTCGGGACTAGCCGAGCCTACGAGCAGTACTTC
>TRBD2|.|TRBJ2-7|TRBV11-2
CASSLAGTSLHEQYF
TGTGCCAGCAGCTTAGCCGGGACTAGCCTCCACGAGCAGTACTTC
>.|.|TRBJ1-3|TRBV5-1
CASSPDAGSGNTIYF
TGCGCCAGCAGCCCTGATGCGGGTTCCGGAAACACCATATATTTT
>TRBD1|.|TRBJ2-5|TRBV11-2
CASLARGRSETQYF
TGTGCCAGCTTGGCAAGGGGGCGCTCAGAGACCCAGTACTTC
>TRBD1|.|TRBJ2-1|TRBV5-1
CASSLQQGAYNEQFF
TGCGCCAGCAGCTTGCAACAGGGGGCCTACAATGAGCAGTTCTTC
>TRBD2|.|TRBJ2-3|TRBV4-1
CASSQERAGGRDTQYF
TGCGCCAGCAGCCAAGAAAGGGCGGGGGGCCGGGATACGCAGTATTTT
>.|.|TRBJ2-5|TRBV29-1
CSSPSRDVETQYF
TGCAGCTCCCCCTCCCGGGATGTTGAGACCCAGTACTTC
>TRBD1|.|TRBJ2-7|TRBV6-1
CASSEYGDRGTYEQYF
TGTGCCAGCAGTGAATACGGGGACAGAGGCACCTACGAGCAGTACTTC